The 24 T cell receptor beta chains reported below all come from one sample, sequenced in a study of molecular identifiers for immune sequencing clone quantification. Each CDR3 protein is one row after TCRdb ran MiXCR on the PCR reads. The sample contains fewer than 350,000 distinct CDR3 sequences, 24% of which appear only once. Sequenced sample: naive CD8+ T cells from blood, with Jurkat cell RNA spiked in. The subset: FACS-sorted CD8+CD4-CCR7+CD45RA+ naive T cells. These receptors all stem from a human donor in good health. Some libraries in this study had Jurkat cell RNA spiked in.

A few counts support this clonotype. The CDR3 loop reads CASIDSTAGYQETQYF. The CDR3 DNA sequence: TGTGCCAGCATCGACTCTACAGCGGGGTACCAAGAGACCCAGTACTTC. This chain joins TRBV7-9 and TRBJ2-5; 7 bases match TRBD2. The V gene end was trimmed by 7 bases and the J gene end by 0 bases; junction bases not matched to a gene: 11. Germline CDR1 SEHNR, CDR2 FQNEAQ (reference sequence). The CDR3 consists of 16 residues.

Regarding this clonotype: One base away lies a much larger clone, so this may be a sequencing read error. The conserved phenylalanine or tryptophan is not found at the CDR3 terminus, so this likely reflects a read error. This chain connects TRBV27 to TRBJ2-3; TRBD1 or TRBD2 may be the D gene (5 bases each). The germline CDR1 and CDR2 sequences are MNHEY and SMNVEV (reference sequence). The CDR3 is 16 residues long. Deletions cut 5 bases from V and 3 bases from J, with 18 bases between. The CDR3 region is CASSAGTPLGTDTQYL. The CDR3 nucleotides are TGTGCCAGCAGTGCCGGGACGCCCCTTGGGACAGATACGCAGTATCTT.

This chain joins TRBV11-2 and TRBJ2-3; D remains ambiguous. Germline V gene lookup returns CDR1 SGHAT and CDR2 FQNNGV. V lost 0 bases and J 0 bases, leaving 10 bases between the germline ends. The CDR3 loop spans 16 amino acids. DNA of the CDR3: TGTGCCAGCAGCTTAGAATTGTGGGAAAGCACAGATACGCAGTATTTT. Translated: CASSLELWESTDTQYF.

The V call is TRBV12-3 or TRBV12-4, the J call TRBJ1-1; D is unclear. There are 13 residues in the CDR3. Trimming removed 6 bases at V and 1 base at J, with 9 bases between. In DNA form, the CDR3 reads TGTGCCAGCAGATCTCGGGGGAACACTGAAGCTTTCTTT. Amino acids: CASRSRGNTEAFF.

CDR3 in amino acids: CASSKQAFQSGESTGELFF. The CDR3 DNA reads as TGTGCCAGCAGCAAACAAGCTTTTCAAAGCGGAGAATCCACCGGGGAGCTGTTTTTT. This chain joins TRBV21-1 and TRBJ2-2; TRBD2, the table's D call, lacks a check against the DNA. TRBV21-1 is a known pseudogene. The CDR3 sequence is 19 residues long.

This chain's CDR3 is CASSLLSSGGPAYEQYF. The CDR3 DNA sequence: TGTGCCAGCAGTTTATTGTCTAGCGGGGGTCCTGCCTACGAGCAGTACTTC. V gene TRBV27 combines with J gene TRBJ2-7, with 10 bases matching TRBD2. Germline trimming cut 1 base from V and 2 bases from J; bases unmatched to any gene: 8. This CDR3 has 17 amino acids. Germline V lookup: CDR1 MNHEY, CDR2 SMNVEV (reference sequence).

On this clonotype itself: An end of the junction does not agree with germline; a read error may underlie this. The chain has TRBV12-3 or TRBV12-4 and TRBJ1-5; 12 positions match TRBD1. The CDR3 sequence is 17 residues long. CDR3 in amino acids: CASSEGQGARWVQPQQF. DNA of the CDR3: TGTGCCAGCAGTGAGGGACAGGGGGCGCGGTGGGTTCAGCCCCAGCAATTT.

As regards this clonotype: A read error is possible here, since a much larger clone lies one base away. This chain links TRBV4-1 with TRBJ1-4; D gene unclear. CDR3 length: 14 amino acids. Germline V gene data show CDR1 as MGHRA and CDR2 as YSYEKL. CDR3 region: CASSQDTRPEKLSF. Written as DNA, the CDR3 is TGCGCCAGCAGCCAAGATACAAGACCGGAAAAACTGTCTTTT.

In its sample, this clonotype was seen a few times. The chain links TRBV12-3 or TRBV12-4 to TRBJ1-1; D ambiguous. The V and J ends lost 5 bases and 7 bases respectively, with 8 bases between them. The CDR3 is 11 residues long. Here the CDR3 reads CASSLRDEAFF. As DNA, the CDR3 is TGTGCCAGCAGTCTTAGAGATGAAGCTTTCTTT.

This clonotype was recorded a few times. V gene TRBV4-2 combines with J gene TRBJ2-7; D is possibly TRBD2 (6 bases). Germline-derived CDR1 and CDR2 are LGHNA and YNFKEQ. V lost 0 bases and J lost 4, with 19 bases in between. There are 17 residues in the CDR3. CDR3 sequence reads: CASSQDPRERAYYEQYF. Written as DNA, the CDR3 is TGTGCCAGCAGCCAAGATCCCCGGGAGAGGGCTTATTACGAGCAGTACTTC.

The rearrangement links TRBV3-1 to TRBJ1-4, with D possibly TRBD1 on 6 matching bases. V was trimmed by 0 bases and J by 2 bases, leaving 13 bases between them. Germline CDR1 reads LGHDT; CDR2 reads YNNKEL (reference sequence). This CDR3 spans 17 amino acids. The chain's CDR3 is CASSQDTGRITNEKLFF. The CDR3, as DNA: TGTGCCAGCAGCCAAGACACAGGGCGTATTACTAATGAAAAACTGTTTTTT.

In regard to this clonotype: A much more abundant neighbour one base away suggests this may be a read error. CDR3 protein: CASSHTASQEAQYF. CDR3 coding DNA: TGTGCCAGCAGCCACACAGCCTCCCAAGAGGCCCAGTACTTC. The chain is built from TRBV11-2 and TRBJ2-5; no clear D gene. This CDR3 has 14 amino acids. Germline loops: CDR1 SGHAT, CDR2 FQNNGV.

In this sample, this clonotype turned up many times. CDR3 loop: CASSLLPSAPAYNEQFF. In nucleotides, the CDR3 is TGTGCCAGCAGCTTACTCCCGTCGGCGCCAGCCTACAATGAGCAGTTCTTC. This chain links TRBV7-3 with TRBJ2-1; D not resolved. V was cut by 2 bases and J by 2 bases, with 16 bases left in between. The CDR3 is 17 residues long. The germline V gene has CDR1 SGHTA and CDR2 FQGTGA.

The chain has TRBV5-1 and TRBJ1-1; TRBD1 is a possible D gene (5 bases). Trimming took 3 bases from V and 0 from J, leaving 15 bases between them. In germline, CDR1 is SGHRS, CDR2 YFSETQ. The CDR3 totals 16 residues. The CDR3 DNA is TGCGCCAGCAGCTCTGCCCCGACAGCTTTGAACACTGAAGCTTTCTTT. It is translated as CASSSAPTALNTEAFF.

Points on this clonotype: At one of its ends the junction is not consistent with the germline gene, which may arise from a read error. The CDR3 sequence: CASRFPRTGTPNPGGLFF. The CDR3 bases are TGTGCCAGCCGCTTCCCCAGGACAGGCACTCCGAACCCCGGGGGGCTGTTTTTT. J is TRBJ2-2 and V is TRBV7-9, with a possible D match to TRBD1 (7 bases). CDR3 length: 18 residues. Germline V gene data show CDR1 as SEHNR and CDR2 as FQNEAQ (reference sequence). Full variable domain (remainder filled in from reference TRBV7-9 and TRBJ2-2): DTGVSQNPRHKITKRGQNVTFRCDPISEHNRLYWYRQTLGQGPEFLTYFQNEAQLEKSRLLSDRFSAERPKGSFSTLEIQRTEQGDSAMYLCASRFPRTGTPNPGGLFFGEGSRLTVL.

The V gene is TRBV6-5, the J gene TRBJ2-3, with D possibly TRBD2 on 6 matching bases. With 3 bases removed from V and 6 bases from J, the gap between germline ends came to 16 bases. Germline V gives CDR1 MNHEY, CDR2 SVGAGI. The CDR3 totals 15 residues. In DNA form, the CDR3 reads TGTGCCAGCAGTTATGGGGGGTTAGGGGCGGATACGCAGTATTTT. This translates into CASSYGGLGADTQYF.

The chain employs TRBV29-1 and TRBJ1-1; 7 bases line up with TRBD1. J gave up 4 bases and V 7 bases, and 9 bases lay outside the gene matches. The germline CDR1 and CDR2 sequences are SQVTM and ANQGSEA. This CDR3 region has 13 residues. Here the CDR3 reads CSATGAFGTEAFF. CDR3 coding DNA: TGCAGCGCCACAGGGGCGTTCGGCACTGAAGCTTTCTTT.

This clonotype was seen ten or more times. The chain joins TRBV14 to TRBJ2-3; D not certain. Trimming took off 0 bases at V and 1 base at J, with 8 bases between the two ends. Germline CDR1 and CDR2: SGHDN and FVKESK. CDR3 size: 15 residues. The CDR3 spells CASSQEIGGTDTQYF. The CDR3 DNA sequence: TGTGCCAGCAGCCAAGAGATTGGAGGCACAGATACGCAGTATTTT.

Note on this clonotype: A junction end diverges from the germline sequence, so it may reflect a read error. The chain joins TRBV7-2 to TRBJ1-2, with D possibly TRBD1 on 5 matching bases. CDR3 length equals 16 residues. The V gene's germline CDR1 is SGHTA and CDR2 FQGNSA. DNA for the CDR3: TGTGCCAGCACCCCTACCCCGGGACCTAGTAACTATGGCTACGCCTTC. Protein sequence: CASTPTPGPSNYGYAF.

This clonotype came up a few times. The chain links TRBV14 to TRBJ2-7; no clear D gene. The length of the CDR3 is 13 residues. V gave up 0 bases and J gave up 2 bases, with 5 bases separating them. Germline values: CDR1 SGHDN, CDR2 FVKESK. The CDR3 sequence: CASSQEPPYEQYF. DNA for the CDR3: TGTGCCAGCAGCCAAGAACCCCCCTACGAGCAGTACTTC.

The chain has TRBV19 and TRBJ1-1, with 8 bases identical to TRBD1. Germline V gives CDR1 LNHDA, CDR2 SQIVND (reference sequence). With V trimmed by 7 bases and J by 5 bases, 12 bases remained unmatched. The CDR3 runs to 15 residues. The CDR3: CASNYRTGGGTEAFF. The CDR3 DNA reads as TGTGCCAGTAACTACAGAACAGGGGGAGGAACTGAAGCTTTCTTT. Drawing the rest from reference TRBV19 and TRBJ1-1, the complete variable domain is DGGITQSPKYLFRKEGQNVTLSCEQNLNHDAMYWYRQDPGQGLRLIYYSQIVNDFQKGDIAEGYSVSREKKESFPLTVTSAQKNPTAFYLCASNYRTGGGTEAFFGQGTRLTVV.

With regard to this clonotype: A much larger clone is a single base away; this may be a read error. The chain combines TRBV4-1 with TRBJ1-1; tentatively, D is TRBD1 (5 bases). The CDR3 length is 14 residues. CDR1 is MGHRA and CDR2 is YSYEKL in the germline V gene. As DNA, the CDR3 is TGCGGCAGCAGCCAAGTAGTAGCAGGGAGCGAAGCTTTCTTT. This encodes CGSSQVVAGSEAFF.

This clonotype was recorded many times. CDR3 sequence reads: CSAGDPYSNQPQHF. CDR3 nucleotides: TGCAGTGCTGGGGACCCTTATAGCAATCAGCCCCAGCATTTT. The rearrangement links TRBV20-1 to TRBJ1-5; D is perhaps TRBD1 (5 bases). CDR3 length equals 14 residues. Germline V CDR1 and CDR2: DFQATT, SNEGSKA (reference sequence). Trimming removed 5 bases from V and 0 bases from J, with 11 bases in between.

The sample holds many counts of this clonotype. The CDR3 protein is CASSVGQTYQETQYF. The CDR3 DNA is TGTGCCAGCAGCGTTGGACAGACGTACCAAGAGACCCAGTACTTC. The J gene is TRBJ2-5, the V gene TRBV5-4, with a weak D call TRBD1 (6 bases). The CDR3 contains 15 residues. Trimming removed 4 bases at V and 0 bases at J, with 13 bases between. Germline V CDR1 and CDR2: SGHNT, YYREEE (reference sequence).